This entry lists 6 T cell receptor beta chains sequenced from one sample in a study of regulatory T cells in long-lasting Graves disease. Sequencing libraries for TCR beta were prepared with iRepertoire HTBI primers and Arm-PCR of CDR3 regions. MiXCR was run by TCRdb on the multiplex PCR reads, yielding one entry per CDR3 protein. This sample has a few hundred thousand distinct CDR3 sequences, with approximately 23% found just once. Indicated time point: persistent/refractory GD, antithyroid drugs over 5 years with positive TRAb. The TCR library was prepared using RNA isolated from PBMCs. The sequencing here drew on peripheral blood mononuclear cells (PBMCs), taken when the disease was refractory, from a patient treated with antithyroid drugs. The receptors were sampled from a woman aged 40 to 50 with Graves disease.

This chain uses TRBV3-1 with TRBJ2-7; a weak D match, TRBD2 (6 bases). The germline CDR1 and CDR2 sequences are LGHDT and YNNKEL (reference sequence). The CDR3 contains 14 residues. Trimming took off 2 bases at V and 7 bases at J, with 15 bases between the two ends. CDR3 sequence: CASSQWTGAWEQYF. The CDR3 nucleotides read TGTGCCAGCAGCCAATGGACGGGAGCGTGGGAGCAGTACTTC.

This clonotype occurred many times. This chain joins TRBV6-1 and TRBJ1-2, with a weak D call TRBD1 (6 bases). The V end lost 7 bases, the J end lost 2 bases, and 11 bases lay between the germline ends. The CDR3 spans 13 residues. Germline assignment: CDR1 MNHNS and CDR2 SASEGT. CDR3 coding DNA: TGTGCCAGCACCCCGGACAGAAACTATGGCTACACCTTC. Encoded protein: CASTPDRNYGYTF.

The chain recombines TRBV7-9 with TRBJ2-7; 7 nucleotides align to TRBD1. V dropped 6 bases and J dropped 2; count of bases not matched to a gene: 7. CDR3 length equals 14 residues. Germline V gene lookup returns CDR1 SEHNR and CDR2 FQNEAQ (reference sequence). CDR3 in amino acids: CASRPPGGPYEQYF. DNA of the CDR3: TGTGCCAGCAGACCCCCAGGGGGTCCCTACGAGCAGTACTTC.

This clonotype has only a few counts. The chain has TRBV6-2 or TRBV6-3 and TRBJ2-5, with unresolved D. V was clipped by 0 bases and J by 5 bases, with 7 bases between them. Germline V CDR1 and CDR2: MNHEY, SVGEGT. The CDR3 sequence is 13 residues long. The CDR3 DNA reads TGTGCCAGCAGTTACTCAGGATGGGAGACCCAGTACTTC. Translating it yields CASSYSGWETQYF.

The chain links TRBV6-2 or TRBV6-3 to TRBJ2-2, with 7 bases lining up with TRBD1. This CDR3 contains 12 residues. Germline trimming cut 10 bases from V and 8 bases from J; bases unmatched to any gene: 7. CDR1 and CDR2 from the germline V gene are MNHEY and SVGEGT. CDR3 coding DNA: TGTGCCACAAACGCGGACAGGGGGGAGCTGTTTTTT. It translates to CATNADRGELFF.

This clonotype was seen a handful of times. J is TRBJ2-2 and V is TRBV12-3 or TRBV12-4, with D perhaps TRBD1 or TRBD2 (5 bases each). Trimming took off 3 bases at V and 0 bases at J, with 11 bases between the two ends. This CDR3 has 16 residues. The CDR3 DNA sequence: TGTGCCAGCAGTTTGGTCCCGGGGCCGAACACCGGGGAGCTGTTTTTT. This codes for CASSLVPGPNTGELFF.